This is a list of T cell receptor beta chains from one sample in a study of blood T cell repertoires in COVID-19. The repertoire was sequenced with immunoSEQ multiplex PCR; TCRdb's copy has only in-frame clones and lacks some. Among hundreds of thousands of clones listed, just under 85% were seen once. The specimen sequenced was peripheral blood. The receptors shown here come from a woman of 80 years or more with acute or convalescent COVID-19. Each CDR3 is given with its conserved first and last residue.

CDR3 protein: CASSLEVQGFGYTF
J gene: TRBJ1-2
V gene: TRBV7-9

CDR3 protein: CASRWTDDEQYF
J gene: TRBJ2-7
V gene: TRBV10-2

CDR3 protein: CASSGQGAGYEKLFF
J gene: TRBJ1-4
V gene: TRBV9

CDR3 protein: CASSGWRGIPSPLHF
J gene: TRBJ1-6
V gene: TRBV25-1

CDR3 protein: CASSRDREGEKLFF
J gene: TRBJ1-4
V gene: TRBV5-5

CDR3 protein: CASSTEGHGYGTGELFF
J gene: TRBJ2-2
V gene: TRBV19

CDR3 protein: CASSLGPESPLHF
J gene: TRBJ1-6
V gene: TRBV7-3

CDR3 protein: CASSLPGGPHNEQFF
J gene: TRBJ2-1
V gene: TRBV5-4

CDR3 protein: CASSQGTDNYGYTF
J gene: TRBJ1-2
V gene: TRBV4-3

CDR3 protein: CASSQALGAVYGYTF
J gene: TRBJ1-2
V gene: TRBV4-3

CDR3 protein: CATSRDGLIDTQYF
J gene: TRBJ2-3
V gene: TRBV15

CDR3 protein: CASSPPGLAGTQYF
J gene: TRBJ2-5
V gene: TRBV6-5

CDR3 protein: CASSLVAGGPDTQYF
J gene: TRBJ2-3
V gene: TRBV5-1

CDR3 protein: CASSLRTGWGYTF
J gene: TRBJ1-2
V gene: TRBV3-1/TRBV3-2

CDR3 protein: CASSPTGVGNTIYF
J gene: TRBJ1-3
V gene: TRBV7-9

CDR3 protein: CASSLARGYEQYF
J gene: TRBJ2-7
V gene: TRBV5-6

CDR3 protein: CASIRDSGGNEQFF
J gene: TRBJ2-1
V gene: TRBV5-1

CDR3 protein: CATQEGENTGELFF
J gene: TRBJ2-2
V gene: TRBV7-9

CDR3 protein: CASSSAGGLNTGELFF
J gene: TRBJ2-2
V gene: TRBV7-8

CDR3 protein: CASSFGGATNEKLFF
J gene: TRBJ1-4
V gene: TRBV5-1

CDR3 protein: CASSLDSNEKLFF
J gene: TRBJ1-4
V gene: TRBV7-2

CDR3 protein: CASSLSSTDTQYF
J gene: TRBJ2-3
V gene: TRBV6-6

CDR3 protein: CASSMDRTGNTEAFF
J gene: TRBJ1-1
V gene: TRBV19

CDR3 protein: CAGGQGQYEQYF
J gene: TRBJ2-7
V gene: TRBV28

CDR3 protein: CSARIFSSYEQYF
J gene: TRBJ2-7
V gene: TRBV29-1

CDR3 protein: CASNFGLAGDPYEQYF
J gene: TRBJ2-7
V gene: TRBV5-6

CDR3 protein: CASSKGLAATGELFF
J gene: TRBJ2-2
V gene: TRBV9

CDR3 protein: CASSASDRGTNSPLHF
J gene: TRBJ1-6
V gene: TRBV6-2/TRBV6-3

CDR3 protein: CASSPTNYNEQFF
J gene: TRBJ2-1
V gene: TRBV7-3

CDR3 protein: CASSPSTGGNQPQHF
J gene: TRBJ1-5
V gene: TRBV5-5

CDR3 protein: CASSLNPTLRNTEAFF
J gene: TRBJ1-1
V gene: TRBV7-6

CDR3 protein: CASRPGYNEQFF
J gene: TRBJ2-1
V gene: TRBV6-1

CDR3 protein: CASSTSGQGSEQYF
J gene: TRBJ2-7
V gene: TRBV9

CDR3 protein: CASTESGAGANVLTF
J gene: TRBJ2-6
V gene: TRBV28

CDR3 protein: CSASTDGGDYGYTF
J gene: TRBJ1-2
V gene: TRBV20-1

CDR3 protein: CSASVGQGAFF
J gene: TRBJ1-1
V gene: TRBV20-1

CDR3 protein: CASSRTSGSYEQYF
J gene: TRBJ2-7
V gene: TRBV4-1

CDR3 protein: CASSLSGLAGVTGELFF
J gene: TRBJ2-2
V gene: TRBV7-2

CDR3 protein: CASSLGATAYGYTF
J gene: TRBJ1-2
V gene: TRBV7-9

CDR3 protein: CASSWTNPMPKQFF
J gene: TRBJ2-1
V gene: TRBV28

CDR3 protein: CASSLPGSEAFF
J gene: TRBJ1-1
V gene: TRBV5-1